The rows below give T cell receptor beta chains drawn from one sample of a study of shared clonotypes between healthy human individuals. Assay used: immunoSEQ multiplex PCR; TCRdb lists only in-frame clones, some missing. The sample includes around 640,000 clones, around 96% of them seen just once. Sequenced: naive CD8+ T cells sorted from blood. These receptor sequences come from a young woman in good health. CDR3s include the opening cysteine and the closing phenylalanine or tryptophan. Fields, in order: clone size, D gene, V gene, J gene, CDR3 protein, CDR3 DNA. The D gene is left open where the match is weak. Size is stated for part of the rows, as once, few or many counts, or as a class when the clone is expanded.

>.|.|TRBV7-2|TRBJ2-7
CASSLRATGRGEQYF
TGTGCCAGCAGCTTAAGGGCGACCGGACGGGGGGAGCAGTACTTC
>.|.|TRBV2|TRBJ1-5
CASSYERSQPQHF
TGTGCCAGCAGTTATGAACGGTCTCAGCCCCAGCATTTT
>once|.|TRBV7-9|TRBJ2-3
CASSRPDGSTDTQYF
TGTGCCAGCAGCCGACCCGACGGGAGCACAGATACGCAGTATTTT
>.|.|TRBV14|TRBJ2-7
CASSQGQTYEQYF
TGTGCCAGCAGCCAGGGCCAGACATACGAGCAGTACTTC
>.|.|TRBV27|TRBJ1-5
CASSKTPGYNQPQHF
TGTGCCAGCAGTAAAACACCGGGGTACAATCAGCCCCAGCATTTT
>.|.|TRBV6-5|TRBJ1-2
CASSPHRAGAYGYTF
TGTGCCAGCAGTCCACACCGAGCGGGCGCCTATGGCTACACCTTC
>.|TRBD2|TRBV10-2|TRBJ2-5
CASTLAGAGETQYF
TGCGCCAGCACACTAGCGGGAGCTGGAGAGACCCAGTACTTC
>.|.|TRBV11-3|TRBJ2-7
CASSSGPLQYF
TGTGCCAGCAGCTCTGGGCCGCTGCAGTACTTC
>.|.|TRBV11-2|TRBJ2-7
CASSFDSEYLAYEQYF
TGTGCCAGCAGCTTCGACAGCGAATACCTTGCCTACGAGCAGTACTTC
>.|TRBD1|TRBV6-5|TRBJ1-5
CASSFGTAYNQPQHF
TGTGCCAGCAGTTTCGGGACAGCATACAATCAGCCCCAGCATTTT
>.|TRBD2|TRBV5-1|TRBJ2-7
CASSAPTSGRRDQYF
TGCGCCAGCAGCGCACCGACTAGCGGGAGACGGGATCAGTACTTC
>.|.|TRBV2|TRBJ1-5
CASSGQDSNQPQHF
TGTGCCAGCAGTGGGCAGGATAGCAATCAGCCCCAGCATTTT
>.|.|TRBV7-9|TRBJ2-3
CASSLSPNTQYF
TGTGCCAGCAGCTTGTCCCCTAATACGCAGTATTTT
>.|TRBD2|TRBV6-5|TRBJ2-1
CASSLGLAGNEQFF
TGTGCCAGCAGCCTAGGACTAGCGGGAAATGAGCAGTTCTTC
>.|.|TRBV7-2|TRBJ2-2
CASSFQGGELFF
TGTGCCAGCAGCTTTCAAGGAGGGGAGCTGTTTTTT
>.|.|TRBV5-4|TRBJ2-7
CASSYRLSYEQYF
TGTGCCAGCAGCTACAGACTCTCCTACGAGCAGTACTTC